Listed here are 32 T cell receptor beta chains from one sample, sequenced in a study of early T cells in non-severe SARS-CoV-2 infection. TCRdb called the 5' RACE reads again in MiXCR, with one record for every CDR3 protein. The sample has 30,000 to 45,000 distinct CDR3 sequences; around 4.5% are singletons. The sample consisted of whole blood. The receptors originated from an adult who was a healthcare worker with PCR-confirmed SARS-CoV-2 infection or an uninfected control (not recorded which).

The chain joins TRBV9 to TRBJ2-7, with 7 nucleotides matching TRBD1. This CDR3 spans 14 amino acids. The junction had 9 bases not matched to a gene; V was cut back by 2 bases and J by 7 bases. Germline V gives CDR1 SGDLS, CDR2 YYNGEE. CDR3 sequence reads: CASSVGTATFEQYF. The CDR3 coding sequence is TGTGCCAGCAGCGTCGGGACAGCAACCTTTGAGCAGTACTTC.

V and J are TRBV9 and TRBJ2-6; weak D call: TRBD1 (6 bases). CDR1 SGDLS and CDR2 YYNGEE come from the germline V gene. The CDR3 extends over 15 amino acids. V was pared by 6 bases and J by 3 bases, with 13 bases between. The CDR3 nucleotides read TGTGCCAGCACCCAGAGGGGGAATGGGGCCAACGTCCTGACTTTC. This translates into CASTQRGNGANVLTF.

There are many counts of this clonotype. The rearrangement links TRBV7-6 to TRBJ2-5; a weak D match, TRBD2 (6 bases). V was cut by 7 bases and J by 5 bases, with 17 bases left in between. The germline V gene has CDR1 SGHVS and CDR2 FNYEAQ. This CDR3 region has 14 residues. Written as DNA, the CDR3 is TGTGCCAGCACCCTGGGCGGGACCAGCGAGACCCAGTACTTC. It encodes CASTLGGTSETQYF. The full variable domain, with the rest looked up from reference TRBV7-6 and TRBJ2-5, is GAGVSQSPRYKVTKRGQDVALRCDPISGHVSLYWYRQALGQGPEFLTYFNYEAQQDKSGLPNDRFSAERPEGSISTLTIQRTEQRDSAMYRCASTLGGTSETQYFGPGTRLLVL.

By its share, this clonotype is medium-sized. The CDR3 spells CASSLAAGLNSPLHF. CDR3 in DNA: TGCGCCAGCAGCTTGGCGGCCGGACTTAATTCACCCCTCCACTTT. The gene calls are TRBV5-1 and TRBJ1-6; D ambiguous. The CDR3 is 15 amino acids. CDR1 is SGHRS and CDR2 is YFSETQ in the germline V gene. Deletions cut 0 bases from V and 6 bases from J, with 10 bases between.

This clonotype was recorded at least ten times. The J gene is TRBJ2-1, the V gene TRBV19; TRBD2 matches at 10 bases. Germline CDR1 and CDR2: LNHDA and SQIVND (reference sequence). Trimming removed 8 bases from V and 10 bases from J; junction bases left unmatched: 11. There are 14 residues in the CDR3. This CDR3 reads CASWSAGGPVEQFF. CDR3 in DNA: TGTGCCAGTTGGTCAGCGGGAGGGCCGGTCGAGCAGTTCTTC.

In this sample, this clonotype turned up many times. The chain carries TRBV6-6 and TRBJ2-5; D gene uncertain. The germline V gene has CDR1 MNHNY and CDR2 SVGAGI (reference sequence). This CDR3 region has 14 residues. V was clipped by 4 bases and J by 0 bases, with 9 bases between them. As DNA, the CDR3 is TGTGCCAGCAGTTTGGACCCTAACCAAGAGACCCAGTACTTC. Translating gives CASSLDPNQETQYF.

Many counts were recorded for this clonotype. This sequence joins TRBV6-1 and TRBJ2-4, with 9 bases matching TRBD1. CDR3 length: 18 residues. Germline CDR1 and CDR2: MNHNS and SASEGT. J gave up 1 base and V 2 bases, and 9 bases lay outside the gene matches. CDR3 region: CASSEYVSGQGAKNIQYF. DNA for the CDR3: TGTGCCAGCAGTGAATACGTATCGGGACAGGGCGCCAAAAACATTCAGTACTTC.

This clonotype was picked up many times. The chain links TRBV28 to TRBJ2-1; the match to TRBD2 covers 9 bases. V trimming: 6 bases; J trimming: 0 bases; junction bases outside the gene matches: 3. The CDR3 has 15 amino acids. CDR1 and CDR2 from the germline V gene are MDHEN and SYDVKM. The CDR3: CASSLAGSSYNEQFF. The DNA of the CDR3 is TGTGCCAGCAGCCTAGCGGGAAGCTCCTACAATGAGCAGTTCTTC.

At least ten counts were recorded for this clonotype. This chain joins TRBV4-1 and TRBJ1-1; possibly TRBD1 for D (6 bases). The V gene lost 0 bases and the J gene lost 0 bases, with 14 bases spanning the gap. This CDR3 contains 17 residues. Looked up from germline, CDR1 is MGHRA and CDR2 is YSYEKL. The CDR3 DNA reads as TGCGCCAGCAGCCAAGAAACAGGGAGTATACTGAACACTGAAGCTTTCTTT. This sequence encodes CASSQETGSILNTEAFF.

This clonotype appeared many times. V and J are TRBV11-2 and TRBJ2-2, with D possibly being TRBD1 or TRBD2 (5 bases each). Germline-derived CDR1 and CDR2 are SGHAT and FQNNGV. The V gene lost 5 bases and the J gene lost 4 bases, with 14 bases spanning the gap. The CDR3 consists of 15 residues. DNA of the CDR3: TGTGCCAGCAGCGGGACCATCTATTTCACCGGGGAGCTGTTTTTT. This codes for CASSGTIYFTGELFF.

The V and J genes are TRBV11-3 and TRBJ2-5, with D perhaps TRBD1 or TRBD2 (5 bases each). This CDR3 has 18 amino acids. Looked up from germline, CDR1 is SGHNT and CDR2 is YENEEA. V dropped 5 bases and J dropped 0 bases, with 22 bases sitting between them. DNA of the CDR3: TGTGCCAGCAGCCCTAGCCCGTTCGCAGGGACGTACCAAGAGACCCAGTACTTC. Amino acid sequence: CASSPSPFAGTYQETQYF.

This clonotype was seen at least ten times. V is TRBV12-3 or TRBV12-4 and J is TRBJ2-1, with 9 bases lining up with TRBD2. V shed 2 bases, J shed 4 bases, and the junction held 3 bases outside the gene matches. The CDR3 sequence is 15 residues long. The CDR3 is CASSLLAGPYNEQFF. In DNA, the CDR3 is TGTGCCAGCAGTTTACTAGCGGGGCCTTACAATGAGCAGTTCTTC.

This clonotype was found many times. The V gene is TRBV27, the J gene TRBJ2-5; D uncertain. CDR3 length equals 14 residues. Trimming stripped 6 bases from V and 2 bases from J, with 13 bases between. Germline-derived CDR1 and CDR2 are MNHEY and SMNVEV (reference sequence). The CDR3 loop is CASSLNGQQETQYF. The CDR3 DNA sequence: TGTGCCAGCAGCTTAAATGGGCAGCAAGAGACCCAGTACTTC.

This clonotype was observed at least ten times. This chain links TRBV24-1 with TRBJ1-2; no clear D. Germline V CDR1 and CDR2: KGHDR, SFDVKD. Trimming cost V 3 bases and J 10 bases, with 17 bases left between them. CDR3 size: 14 residues. In DNA form, the CDR3 reads TGTGCCACCAGTGATGCCCGGGTCTCGAGCGACTACACCTTC. Its translation: CATSDARVSSDYTF.

Only a few counts were recorded for this clonotype. The J gene is TRBJ2-5, the V gene TRBV12-3 or TRBV12-4; D is ambiguous. The CDR3 runs 13 residues. Trimming took 2 bases from V and 2 from J, leaving 6 bases between them. DNA for the CDR3: TGTGCCAGCAGTTTAAGGCTACAAGAGACCCAGTACTTC. It translates to CASSLRLQETQYF.

This clonotype is termed medium-sized. The V and J genes are TRBV11-2 and TRBJ2-1, with 7 bases matching TRBD1. Germline values: CDR1 SGHAT, CDR2 FQNNGV. With 5 bases clipped from V and 6 bases from J, the junction kept 10 bases outside the gene matches. The CDR3 is 15 amino acids. The CDR3 bases are TGTGCCAGCAGCCAAACAGGGGCGCAAACCAATGAGCAGTTCTTC. Residues: CASSQTGAQTNEQFF.

Many counts were recorded for this clonotype. V and J are TRBV11-1 and TRBJ2-7; perhaps TRBD1 as D (6 bases). The V and J ends lost 5 bases and 5 bases respectively, with 13 bases between them. The length of the CDR3 is 13 residues. CDR1 is SGHAT, CDR2 FQDESV, per germline (reference sequence). CDR3 residues: CASSETGDNEQYF. Written as DNA, the CDR3 is TGTGCCAGCAGCGAGACCGGGGACAACGAGCAGTACTTC.

This clonotype occurred many times. The V and J genes are TRBV29-1 and TRBJ2-1, with D tentatively TRBD2 (6 bases). The V end was cut by 7 bases, the J end by 1 base, with 17 bases between. The germline gives CDR1 SQVTM, CDR2 ANQGSEA. The CDR3 is made up of 15 amino acids. CDR3 protein: CSELAGAGSYNEQFF. CDR3 sequence (DNA): TGCAGCGAACTAGCCGGAGCAGGGTCCTACAATGAGCAGTTCTTC.

This clonotype was recorded at least ten times. The CDR3 region is CASSPNGQGRNTIYF. CDR3 DNA: TGTGCCAGCTCACCAAATGGACAGGGAAGAAACACCATATATTTT. This chain uses TRBV18 with TRBJ1-3; TRBD1 matches at 8 bases. V dropped 2 bases and J dropped 5; count of bases not matched to a gene: 5. The germline V gene has CDR1 KGHSH and CDR2 LQKENI. This CDR3 is 15 amino acids long.

This clonotype was counted at least ten times. V is TRBV29-1 and J is TRBJ2-5, with D hard to call. From germline, CDR1 is SQVTM and CDR2 ANQGSEA. The V and J ends lost 5 bases and 1 base respectively, with 14 bases between them. The CDR3 consists of 14 residues. CDR3 loop: CSVTTFRLQETQYF. The CDR3, as DNA: TGCAGCGTTACGACCTTCCGGCTCCAAGAGACCCAGTACTTC. Together with reference TRBV29-1 and TRBJ2-5, the CDR3 gives the full variable domain: SAVISQKPSRDICQRGTSLTIQCQVDSQVTMMFWYRQQPGQSLTLIATANQGSEATYESGFVIDKFPISRPNLTFSTLTVSNMSPEDSSIYLCSVTTFRLQETQYFGPGTRLLVL.

This clonotype was picked up many times. The V gene is TRBV20-1, the J gene TRBJ1-2; D gene uncertain. The V end lost 0 bases, the J end lost 6 bases, and 14 bases lay between the germline ends. Germline-derived CDR1 and CDR2 are DFQATT and SNEGSKA (reference sequence). The CDR3 loop spans 14 amino acids. CDR3 nucleotides: TGCAGTGCTAGAGAAAGGGAGACTTTTAATGGCTACACCTTC. This translates into CSARERETFNGYTF.

This clonotype has at least ten counts. The gene calls are TRBV24-1 and TRBJ1-1; a possible D gene is TRBD1 (5 bases). The CDR3 has 13 amino acids. V was pared by 4 bases and J by 10 bases, with 15 bases between. Germline V gene sequence: CDR1 KGHDR, CDR2 SFDVKD. This CDR3 reads CATSEGPEGRAFF. The CDR3 DNA reads TGTGCCACCAGTGAGGGGCCGGAGGGTCGAGCTTTCTTT.

V usage is TRBV11-3 and J usage is TRBJ2-7; TRBD2 matches at 10 bases. Germline trimming cut 4 bases from V and 1 base from J; bases unmatched to any gene: 7. The germline V gene encodes CDR1 SGHNT and CDR2 YENEEA. This CDR3 has 16 amino acids. This CDR3 is CASSSLLAGMSYEQYF. CDR3 in DNA: TGTGCCAGCAGCTCATTACTAGCGGGGATGTCCTACGAGCAGTACTTC.

This clonotype was recorded at least ten times. V and J are TRBV6-5 and TRBJ2-1, with 7 bases that match TRBD1. This CDR3 is built from 14 residues. Germline V gene sequence: CDR1 MNHEY, CDR2 SVGAGI. V was clipped by 6 bases and J by 10 bases; unmatched bases: 12. CDR3 bases: TGTGCCAGCAGCCGGACAGGTTTTGGGGTAGAGCAGTTCTTC. Translation: CASSRTGFGVEQFF.

The table lists this clonotype with many counts. The chain recombines TRBV15 with TRBJ2-7, with D maybe TRBD1 (6 bases). The CDR3 totals 14 residues. V shed 4 bases and J shed 6 bases, with 16 bases lying between them. Germline V gives CDR1 LNHNV, CDR2 YYDKDF (reference sequence). The CDR3 sequence is CATSMRTDPSEQYF. In nucleotides, the CDR3 is TGTGCCACCAGCATGCGGACAGATCCCTCCGAGCAGTACTTC.

This clonotype was counted at least ten times. The rearrangement joins TRBV24-1 to TRBJ1-3, with unresolved D. V was pared by 0 bases and J by 8 bases, with 10 bases between. The CDR3 is 14 amino acids. Germline CDR1 reads KGHDR; CDR2 reads SFDVKD. This CDR3 reads CATSDLTVIYTIYF. In DNA, the CDR3 is TGTGCCACCAGTGATTTGACCGTTATATACACCATATATTTT.

This clonotype was seen ten or more times. The chain couples TRBV5-4 to TRBJ2-2, with D perhaps TRBD2 (5 bases). V dropped 5 bases and J dropped 5 bases, with 10 bases sitting between them. Germline V CDR1 and CDR2: SGHNT, YYREEE (reference sequence). CDR3 size: 13 residues. The CDR3 nucleotides are TGTGCCAGCAGGCCAAGGGAGACCGGGGAGCTGTTTTTT. Amino acid sequence: CASRPRETGELFF.

In this sample, this clonotype turned up many times. This sequence joins TRBV5-1 and TRBJ2-1, with TRBD2 matching over 9 bases. This CDR3 is 15 amino acids long. With V trimmed by 3 bases and J by 5 bases, 6 bases remained unmatched. Germline lookup yields CDR1 SGHRS and CDR2 YFSETQ. CDR3 sequence: CASSSGLAHHNEQFF. The DNA for the CDR3 is TGCGCCAGCAGCTCCGGACTAGCGCATCACAATGAGCAGTTCTTC.

This clonotype was counted many times. The chain links TRBV18 to TRBJ2-2, with TRBD1 matching 10 bases. The V gene end was trimmed by 0 bases and the J gene end by 4 bases; junction bases not matched to a gene: 2. The CDR3 has 16 residues. CDR1 and CDR2 (germline): KGHSH, LQKENI. The CDR3 loop reads CASSPPGQGSTGELFF. The CDR3 region has the DNA TGTGCCAGCTCACCACCGGGACAGGGGTCCACCGGGGAGCTGTTTTTT.

The V and J genes are TRBV9 and TRBJ1-1; D is unresolved. The CDR3 is made up of 13 amino acids. Trimming shortened V by 0 bases and J by 3 bases, and 6 bases separated the two germline ends. Germline CDR1 is SGDLS and CDR2 is YYNGEE. CDR3 residues: CASSVETDTEAFF. DNA of the CDR3: TGTGCCAGCAGCGTAGAGACCGACACTGAAGCTTTCTTT.

This clonotype has a count of ten or more. The chain uses TRBV5-4 and TRBJ2-3; 16 bases match TRBD2. Germline lookup yields CDR1 SGHNT and CDR2 YYREEE (reference sequence). This CDR3 has 18 amino acids. V was clipped by 4 bases and J by 7 bases; unmatched bases: 12. The CDR3, as DNA: TGTGCCAGCAGCCCGGGGACTAGCGGGGGGGCCGAGTGGAATACGCAGTATTTT. Amino acid sequence: CASSPGTSGGAEWNTQYF.

This clonotype appeared a few times. The chain uses TRBV29-1 and TRBJ1-5, with D perhaps matching TRBD1 (6 bases). The ends were cut back, 6 bases at V and 5 bases at J, with 14 bases in the middle. The CDR3 contains 13 residues. Germline CDR1 is SQVTM and CDR2 is ANQGSEA. CDR3 DNA sequence: TGCAGCGTAAGTACAGGGAAAGATCAGCCCCAGCATTTT. Amino acids: CSVSTGKDQPQHF.